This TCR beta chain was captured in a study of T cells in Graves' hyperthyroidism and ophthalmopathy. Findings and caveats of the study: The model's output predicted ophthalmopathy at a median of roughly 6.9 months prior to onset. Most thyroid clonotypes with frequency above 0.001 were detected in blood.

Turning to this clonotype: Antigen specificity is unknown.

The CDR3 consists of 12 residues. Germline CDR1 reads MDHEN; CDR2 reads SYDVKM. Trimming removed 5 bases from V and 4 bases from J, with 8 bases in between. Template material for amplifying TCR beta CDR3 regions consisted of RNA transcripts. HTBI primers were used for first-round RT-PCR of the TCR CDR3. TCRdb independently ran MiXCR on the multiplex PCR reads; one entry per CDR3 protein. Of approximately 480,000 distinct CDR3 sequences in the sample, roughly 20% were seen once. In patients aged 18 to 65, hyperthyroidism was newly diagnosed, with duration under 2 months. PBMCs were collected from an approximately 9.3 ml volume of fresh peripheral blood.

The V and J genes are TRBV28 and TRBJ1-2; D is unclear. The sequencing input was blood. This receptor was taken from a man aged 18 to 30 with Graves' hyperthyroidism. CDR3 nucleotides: TGTGCCAGCAGTGTGGACGCCTATGGCTACACCTTC. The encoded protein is CASSVDAYGYTF.